The rows below give T cell receptor beta chains drawn from one sample of a study of cytomegalovirus exposure and HLA in healthy donors. Repertoires were generated with immunoSEQ multiplex PCR, while TCRdb's copy carries only in-frame clones and drops some. The sample holds some 120,000 clones, more than 80% seen once. The sequenced sample was PBMCs. The receptors come from a man aged 35 to 55 in good health and CMV-seronegative. Each CDR3 is given with its conserved first and last residue. Fields, in order: V gene, J gene, clone size, D gene, CDR3 DNA, CDR3 protein. D genes are given only for firm matches. The size field is filled for only some rows; it gives once, few, many or a size class.

>TRBV2|TRBJ2-4|.|.
TGTGCCAGCAGTGAGGAGACCCTAGCCAAAAACATTCAGTACTTC
CASSEETLAKNIQYF
>TRBV19|TRBJ1-5|.|.
TGTGCCAGTAGTATAGGGTCGGAGCAGCCCCAGCATTTT
CASSIGSEQPQHF
>TRBV18|TRBJ2-2|.|TRBD1
TGTGCCAGCTCACGAGGGGGCGCAACGAACACCGGGGAGCTGTTTTTT
CASSRGGATNTGELFF
>TRBV6-5|TRBJ1-2|.|TRBD1
TGTGCCAGCAGTTACTTGGATAGGACAGGGGACGGCTACACCTTC
CASSYLDRTGDGYTF
>TRBV6-1|TRBJ1-4|few|.
TGTGCCAGCAGTGACTGTCCAAGTCTCCTAGTCGACAATGAAAAACTGTTTTTT
CASSDCPSLLVDNEKLFF
>TRBV5-5|TRBJ1-2|.|.
TGTGCCAGCAGCTTGGGCCAGGGGATCTACTATGGCTACACCTTC
CASSLGQGIYYGYTF
>TRBV2|TRBJ2-7|few|.
TGTGCCAGCAGTTATAACTACGAGCAGTACTTC
CASSYNYEQYF
>TRBV7-2|TRBJ1-2|.|TRBD1
TGTGCCAGCAGCTACCCCCGGGACAGGGGCCTGATAGGCTACACCTTC
CASSYPRDRGLIGYTF
>TRBV19|TRBJ2-7|.|TRBD1
TGTGCCAGTAGTAAGTTGATTGGGACAGGGGGCGGCGAGCAGTACTTC
CASSKLIGTGGGEQYF
>TRBV15|TRBJ1-1|.|.
TGTGCCACCAGCAGAGACAGGGGCCCGAACACTGAAGCTTTCTTT
CATSRDRGPNTEAFF
>TRBV6-5|TRBJ2-7|.|.
TGTGCCAGCAGACGACCCGGGTCCTACGAGCAGTACTTC
CASRRPGSYEQYF
>TRBV7-8|TRBJ2-2|.|TRBD2
TGTGCCAGCAGCTTGGTGGCTAGCGGGAAGGACGGGGAGCTGTTTTTT
CASSLVASGKDGELFF
>TRBV6-5|TRBJ2-3|.|.
TGTGCCAGCAGTTACTCGATAGTGGTGGGCGCAGATACGCAGTATTTT
CASSYSIVVGADTQYF
>TRBV6-5|TRBJ2-7|.|.
TGTGCCAGCACCCAGGGCTACGAGCAGTACTTC
CASTQGYEQYF
>TRBV18|TRBJ1-1|.|TRBD1
TGTGCCAGCTCACCCCGTGGGGACAGTGAAGCTTTCTTT
CASSPRGDSEAFF
>TRBV10-3|TRBJ2-7|.|.
TGTGCCGCCGGAGGTGGCTACGAGCAGTACTTC
CAAGGGYEQYF